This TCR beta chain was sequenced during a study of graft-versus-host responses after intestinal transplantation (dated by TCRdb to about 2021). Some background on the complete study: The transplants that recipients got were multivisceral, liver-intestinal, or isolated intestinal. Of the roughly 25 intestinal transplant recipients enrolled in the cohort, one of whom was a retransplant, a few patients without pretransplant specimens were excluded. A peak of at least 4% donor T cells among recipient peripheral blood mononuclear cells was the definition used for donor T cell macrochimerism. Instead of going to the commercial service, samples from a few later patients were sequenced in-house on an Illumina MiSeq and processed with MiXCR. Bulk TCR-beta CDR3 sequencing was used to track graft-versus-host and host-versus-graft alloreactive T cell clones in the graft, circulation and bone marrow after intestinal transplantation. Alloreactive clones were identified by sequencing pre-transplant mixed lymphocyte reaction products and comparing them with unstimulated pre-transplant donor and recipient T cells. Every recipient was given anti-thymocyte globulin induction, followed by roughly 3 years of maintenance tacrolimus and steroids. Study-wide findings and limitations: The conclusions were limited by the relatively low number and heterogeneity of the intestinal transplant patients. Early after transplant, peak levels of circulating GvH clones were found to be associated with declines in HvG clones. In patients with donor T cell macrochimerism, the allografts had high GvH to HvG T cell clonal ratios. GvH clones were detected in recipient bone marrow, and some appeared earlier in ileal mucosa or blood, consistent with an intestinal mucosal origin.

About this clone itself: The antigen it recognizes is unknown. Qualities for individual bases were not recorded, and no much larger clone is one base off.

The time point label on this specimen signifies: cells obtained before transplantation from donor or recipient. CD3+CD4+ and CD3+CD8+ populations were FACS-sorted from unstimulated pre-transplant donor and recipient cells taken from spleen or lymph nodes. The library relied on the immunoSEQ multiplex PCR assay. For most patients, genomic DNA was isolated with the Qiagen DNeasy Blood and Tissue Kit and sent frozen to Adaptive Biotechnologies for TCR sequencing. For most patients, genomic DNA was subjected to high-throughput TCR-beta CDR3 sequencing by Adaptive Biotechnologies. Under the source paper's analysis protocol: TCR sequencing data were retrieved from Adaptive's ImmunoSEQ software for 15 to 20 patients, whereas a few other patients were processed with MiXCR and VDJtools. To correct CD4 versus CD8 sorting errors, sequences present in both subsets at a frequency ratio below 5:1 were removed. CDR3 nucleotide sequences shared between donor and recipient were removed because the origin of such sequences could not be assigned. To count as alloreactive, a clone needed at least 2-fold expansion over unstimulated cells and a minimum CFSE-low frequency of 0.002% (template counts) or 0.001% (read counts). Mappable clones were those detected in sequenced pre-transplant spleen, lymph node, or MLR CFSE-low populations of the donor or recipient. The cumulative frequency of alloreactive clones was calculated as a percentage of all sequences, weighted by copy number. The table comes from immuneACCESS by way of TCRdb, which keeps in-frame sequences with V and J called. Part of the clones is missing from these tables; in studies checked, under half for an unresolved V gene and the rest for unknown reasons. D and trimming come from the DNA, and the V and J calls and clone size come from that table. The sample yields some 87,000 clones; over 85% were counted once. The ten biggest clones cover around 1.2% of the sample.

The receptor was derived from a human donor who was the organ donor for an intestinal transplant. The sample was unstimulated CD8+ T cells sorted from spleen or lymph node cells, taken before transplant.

This receptor carries the CDR3 CASSSGNSNQPQHF. At the DNA level, the sequence is TGTGCCAGCAGCTCCGGGAATTCCAATCAGCCCCAGCATTTT. The sequence joins TRBV9 to TRBJ1-5, with no reliable assignment of the D segment. The CDR3 runs 14 residues from the cysteine to the phenylalanine. Of the read, only the CDR3 DNA is kept; its 42 bases are in frame from base 1. The germline V gene specifies SGDLS as CDR1 and YYNGEE as CDR2. A distance of 11 bases separates the germline ends of V and J, which lose 4 bases and 3 bases respectively.